This entry describes one T cell receptor beta chain. The antigen remains undetermined. Germline V gene sequence: CDR1 SGHNT, CDR2 YYREEE (reference sequence). V dropped 0 bases and J dropped 7; count of bases not matched to a gene: 12. The length of the CDR3 is 16 residues. These data come from a study of cytomegalovirus exposure and HLA in healthy donors. Regarding the study as a whole: Accurate prediction of most subjects' HLA-A and HLA-B alleles from TCR beta sequences was reported. Most of the CMV-associated TCR beta chains (in a later analysis) appeared to be HLA-restricted. Some TCR beta chains (roughly 160 of them) were listed as cytomegalovirus-associated.

With 60 Vbeta and 13 Jbeta primers, the PCR was carried out. In the study's own analysis: There were about 86 million unique TCR beta chains by a later count, and approximately 10 million of them were shared. TCRdb keeps only in-frame clones here, not all; method: immunoSEQ multiplex PCR. For V, J and clone size, that table is used; D and trimming come from the DNA. Of about 130,000 clones in the sample, roughly 9.8% were seen once. This chain joins TRBV5-4 and TRBJ2-7; 8 bases are a match to TRBD1. The sample taken for sequencing was PBMCs. The receptor was derived from a man aged 45-65 years in good health and CMV-seronegative. CDR3 region: CASSLANGQGAREQYF. The CDR3 DNA reads TGTGCCAGCAGCTTGGCAAACGGGCAGGGGGCTAGGGAGCAGTACTTC.